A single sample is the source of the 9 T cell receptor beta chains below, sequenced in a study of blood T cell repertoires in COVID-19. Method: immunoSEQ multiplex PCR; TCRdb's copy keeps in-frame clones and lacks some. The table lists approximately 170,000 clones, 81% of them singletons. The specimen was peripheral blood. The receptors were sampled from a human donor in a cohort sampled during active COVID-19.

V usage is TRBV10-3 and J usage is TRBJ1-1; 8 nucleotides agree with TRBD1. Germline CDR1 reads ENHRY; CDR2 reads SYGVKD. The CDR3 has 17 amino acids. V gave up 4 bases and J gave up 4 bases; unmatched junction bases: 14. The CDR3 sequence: CAISGDRGASGGTEAFF. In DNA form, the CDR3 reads TGTGCCATCAGTGGAGACAGGGGCGCCTCGGGGGGCACTGAAGCTTTCTTT.

This CDR3 reads CASSSGLAGGPGSYEQYF. The CDR3 coding sequence is TGTGCCAGCAGCTCCGGACTAGCGGGAGGGCCGGGCTCCTACGAGCAGTACTTC. V gene TRBV5-4 combines with J gene TRBJ2-7; TRBD2 aligns across 15 bases. Germline V gives CDR1 SGHNT, CDR2 YYREEE (reference sequence). The ends lost 3 bases at V and 0 bases at J; junction bases unmatched: 7. This CDR3 spans 18 amino acids. The full variable domain, completed using reference TRBV5-4 and TRBJ2-7, is ETGVTQSPTHLIKTRGQQVTLRCSSQSGHNTVSWYQQALGQGPQFIFQYYREEENGRGNFPPRFSGLQFPNYSSELNVNALELDDSALYLCASSSGLAGGPGSYEQYFGPGTRLTVT.

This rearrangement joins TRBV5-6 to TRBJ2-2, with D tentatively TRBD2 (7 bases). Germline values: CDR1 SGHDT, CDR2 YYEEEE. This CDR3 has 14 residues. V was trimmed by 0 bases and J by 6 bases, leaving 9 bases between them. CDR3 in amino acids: CASSLAGGSGELFF. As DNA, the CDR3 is TGTGCCAGCAGCTTGGCGGGGGGCTCCGGGGAGCTGTTTTTT.

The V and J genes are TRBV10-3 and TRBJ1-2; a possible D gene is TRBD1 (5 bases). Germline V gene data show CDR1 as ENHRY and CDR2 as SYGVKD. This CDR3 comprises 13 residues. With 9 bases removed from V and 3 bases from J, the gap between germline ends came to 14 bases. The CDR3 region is CAIGAAMDYGYTF. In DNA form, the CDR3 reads TGTGCCATAGGGGCCGCAATGGACTATGGCTACACCTTC.

CDR3 loop: CASSSGGSSYNEQFF. The CDR3 bases are TGTGCCAGCAGTTCTGGTGGTAGCTCCTACAATGAGCAGTTCTTC. The rearrangement joins TRBV25-1 to TRBJ2-1; D gene ambiguous. The CDR3 contains 15 residues. V gave up 5 bases and J gave up 0 bases, with 11 bases separating them. The germline V gene encodes CDR1 MGHDK and CDR2 SYGVNS.

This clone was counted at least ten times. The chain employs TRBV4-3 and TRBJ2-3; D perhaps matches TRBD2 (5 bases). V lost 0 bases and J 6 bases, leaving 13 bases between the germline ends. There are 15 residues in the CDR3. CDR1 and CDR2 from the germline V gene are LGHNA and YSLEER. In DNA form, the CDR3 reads TGCGCCAGCAGCCAAGATCCAAATAGCGACGATACGCAGTATTTT. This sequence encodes CASSQDPNSDDTQYF.

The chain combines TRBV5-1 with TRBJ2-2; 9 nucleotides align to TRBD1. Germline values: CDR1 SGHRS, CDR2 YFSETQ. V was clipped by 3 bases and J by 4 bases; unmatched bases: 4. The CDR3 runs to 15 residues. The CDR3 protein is CASSSGDRVTGELFF. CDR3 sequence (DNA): TGCGCCAGCAGCTCAGGGGACAGGGTCACCGGGGAGCTGTTTTTT. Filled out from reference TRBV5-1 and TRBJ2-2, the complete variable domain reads KAGVTQTPRYLIKTRGQQVTLSCSPISGHRSVSWYQQTPGQGLQFLFEYFSETQRNKGNFPGRFSGRQFSNSRSEMNVSTLELGDSALYLCASSSGDRVTGELFFGEGSRLTVL.

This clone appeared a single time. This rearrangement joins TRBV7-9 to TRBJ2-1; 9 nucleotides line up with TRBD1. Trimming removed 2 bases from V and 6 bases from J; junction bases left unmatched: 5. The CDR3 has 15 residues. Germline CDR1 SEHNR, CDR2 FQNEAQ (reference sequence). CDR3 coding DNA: TGTGCCAGCAGCTTAACGGGACAGGGTCCCAATGAGCAGTTCTTC. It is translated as CASSLTGQGPNEQFF.

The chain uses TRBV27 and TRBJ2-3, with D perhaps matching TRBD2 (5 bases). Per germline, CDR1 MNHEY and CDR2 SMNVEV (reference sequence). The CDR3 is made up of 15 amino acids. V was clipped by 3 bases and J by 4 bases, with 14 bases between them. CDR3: CASSFRLRGSDTQYF. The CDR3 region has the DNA TGTGCCAGCAGTTTCCGCCTCCGGGGTTCAGATACGCAGTATTTT.